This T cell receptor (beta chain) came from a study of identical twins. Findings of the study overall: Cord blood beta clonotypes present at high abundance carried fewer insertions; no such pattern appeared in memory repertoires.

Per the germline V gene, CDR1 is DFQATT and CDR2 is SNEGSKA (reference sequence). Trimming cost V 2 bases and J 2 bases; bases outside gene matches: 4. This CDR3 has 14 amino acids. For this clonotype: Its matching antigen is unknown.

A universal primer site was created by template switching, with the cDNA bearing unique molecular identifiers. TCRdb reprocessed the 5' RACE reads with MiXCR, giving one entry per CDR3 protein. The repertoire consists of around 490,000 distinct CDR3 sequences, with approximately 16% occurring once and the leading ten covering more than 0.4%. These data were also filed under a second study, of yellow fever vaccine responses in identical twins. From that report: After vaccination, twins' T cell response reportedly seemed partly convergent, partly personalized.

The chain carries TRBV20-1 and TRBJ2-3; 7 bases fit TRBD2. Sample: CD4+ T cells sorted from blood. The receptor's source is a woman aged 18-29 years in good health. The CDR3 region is CSARTGGNTDTQYF. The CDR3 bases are TGCAGTGCTAGAACCGGGGGGAACACAGATACGCAGTATTTT.